Shown below are 15 T cell receptor beta chains from a single sample sequenced in a study of blood T cell repertoires in COVID-19. Here immunoSEQ multiplex PCR was the method, and the copy in TCRdb shows in-frame clones only, minus some. The table records about 340,000 clones, around 82% of them present only once. Sequenced material: peripheral blood. Every receptor here comes from a man aged 25 to 40 with active or convalescent COVID-19.

The chain recombines TRBV21-1 with TRBJ1-4; the tabulated D call, TRBD1, remains unverified against the DNA. TRBV21-1 has pseudogene status. CDR3 size: 10 residues. CDR3 sequence: CASSNEAGGF. As DNA, the CDR3 is TGTGCCAGCAGCAATGAGGCAGGGGGTTTT.

Only a few counts were recorded for this clone. The chain recombines TRBV30 with TRBJ2-1, with TRBD2 as a possible D gene (6 bases). CDR1 GTSNPN and CDR2 SVGIG come from the germline V gene (reference sequence). Trimming left V 6 bases short and J 9 bases short, with 18 bases between. CDR3 length: 13 amino acids. The CDR3 reads CACPEGPGGEQFF. The CDR3 DNA reads as TGTGCCTGCCCCGAGGGGCCCGGGGGTGAGCAGTTCTTC.

The chain is built from TRBV7-9 and TRBJ1-4, with 10 bases lining up with TRBD1. This CDR3 is 15 amino acids long. Losses at the gene ends were 4 bases for V and 7 bases for J; bases not matched to a gene: 6. Germline V gives CDR1 SEHNR, CDR2 FQNEAQ (reference sequence). The CDR3: CASSSTTGGGEKLFF. For the CDR3, the DNA is TGTGCCAGCAGCTCCACGACAGGGGGCGGTGAAAAACTGTTTTTT.

This chain uses TRBV18 with TRBJ1-2, with D tentatively TRBD1 (6 bases). Trimming removed 4 bases from V and 7 bases from J, with 13 bases in between. CDR1 is KGHSH and CDR2 is LQKENI in the germline V gene. The CDR3 is made up of 13 amino acids. The CDR3 spells CASSRYREPGYTF. CDR3 in DNA: TGTGCCAGCTCACGCTACAGGGAGCCTGGCTACACCTTC.

The chain recombines TRBV7-9 with TRBJ1-1; D not certain. The CDR3 has 14 amino acids. CDR1 is SEHNR, CDR2 FQNEAQ, per germline (reference sequence). The V end was cut by 5 bases, the J end by 1 base, with 11 bases between. The CDR3 loop is CASSRVAGNTEAFF. The CDR3 nucleotides read TGTGCCAGCAGCCGCGTGGCGGGGAACACTGAAGCTTTCTTT.

The chain joins TRBV5-1 to TRBJ2-3; 9 nucleotides agree with TRBD2. J gave up 4 bases and V 4 bases, and 13 bases lay outside the gene matches. Germline assignment: CDR1 SGHRS and CDR2 YFSETQ. The CDR3 is 17 residues long. The CDR3 region is CASSGRISGSRPDTQYF. The DNA for the CDR3 is TGCGCCAGCAGCGGCAGAATTAGCGGGAGCCGCCCAGATACGCAGTATTTT. Looking up the rest from reference TRBV5-1 and TRBJ2-3 gives the full variable domain: KAGVTQTPRYLIKTRGQQVTLSCSPISGHRSVSWYQQTPGQGLQFLFEYFSETQRNKGNFPGRFSGRQFSNSRSEMNVSTLELGDSALYLCASSGRISGSRPDTQYFGPGTRLTVL.

On this clone itself: Within the sample, other DNA sequences also encode this same CDR3. V gene TRBV11-2 combines with J gene TRBJ2-5; the D gene is possibly TRBD2 (5 bases). The CDR3 is made up of 15 amino acids. The germline CDR1 and CDR2 sequences are SGHAT and FQNNGV. V was shortened by 1 base and J by 1 base, with 10 bases between the two germline ends. The CDR3 bases are TGTGCCAGCAGCTTAGGGGGAGTGCCCCAAGAGACCCAGTACTTC. Its protein product is CASSLGGVPQETQYF.

This clone was counted only a few times. V gene TRBV28 combines with J gene TRBJ1-2, with 9 bases matching TRBD1. The germline CDR1 and CDR2 sequences are MDHEN and SYDVKM. Trimming took 1 base from V and 8 from J; bases not matched to a gene: 2. The CDR3 is made up of 13 amino acids. As DNA, the CDR3 is TGTGCCAGCAGTTTATCCGGACAGGGGGGCTACACCTTC. This codes for CASSLSGQGGYTF.

The sample holds a few counts of this clone. The chain links TRBV7-8 to TRBJ2-5; D unclear. Germline V lookup: CDR1 SGHVS, CDR2 FQNEAQ. This CDR3 has 14 amino acids. V dropped 1 base and J dropped 5 bases, with 11 bases sitting between them. CDR3 DNA sequence: TGTGCCAGCAGCTTAGGTCCAGCGCGGGAGACCCAGTACTTC. Encoded protein: CASSLGPARETQYF.

The V call is TRBV9, the J call TRBJ1-3, with a tentative D call TRBD1 (5 bases). The CDR3 has 15 amino acids. V shed 0 bases and J shed 1 base, with 8 bases lying between them. Germline V gene data show CDR1 as SGDLS and CDR2 as YYNGEE. The CDR3 protein is CASSVARGSGNTIYF. DNA of the CDR3: TGTGCCAGCAGCGTAGCTCGGGGGTCTGGAAACACCATATATTTT.

The rearrangement uses TRBV24-1 and TRBJ2-3, with a weak D call TRBD2 (5 bases). This CDR3 is built from 14 residues. CDR1 and CDR2 (germline): KGHDR, SFDVKD. Trimming pared 3 bases from V and 11 bases from J, leaving 17 bases between. CDR3 amino acids: CATSDASGTGRQYF. The CDR3 DNA reads as TGTGCCACCAGTGATGCCAGCGGCACGGGGAGGCAGTATTTT.

This chain joins TRBV27 and TRBJ2-2, with D maybe TRBD1 (6 bases). The length of the CDR3 is 14 residues. Looked up from germline, CDR1 is MNHEY and CDR2 is SMNVEV (reference sequence). V lost 7 bases and J lost 1, with 10 bases in between. The CDR3 DNA sequence: TGTGCCAGCACCGGGACATGGAACACCGGGGAGCTGTTTTTT. Protein product: CASTGTWNTGELFF.

The V gene is TRBV5-4, the J gene TRBJ2-1; 10 nucleotides match TRBD2. With 4 bases clipped from V and 1 base from J, the junction kept 5 bases outside the gene matches. Looked up from germline, CDR1 is SGHNT and CDR2 is YYREEE (reference sequence). The CDR3 is 16 residues long. The CDR3 sequence is CASSPGLAESYNEQFF. CDR3 sequence (DNA): TGTGCCAGCAGCCCAGGACTAGCGGAATCCTACAATGAGCAGTTCTTC.

The chain has TRBV5-5 and TRBJ2-3; the match to TRBD2 covers 15 bases. From germline, CDR1 is SGHKS and CDR2 YYEKEE (reference sequence). The CDR3 covers 18 residues. Unmatched junction bases numbered 8, after V lost 1 base and J lost 5 bases. CDR3 sequence: CASSLTHGGLAGGDTQYF. The CDR3 coding sequence is TGTGCCAGCAGCTTGACCCACGGGGGACTAGCGGGAGGAGATACGCAGTATTTT.

For the CDR3, the DNA is TGTGCCAGCAGCTCCTGGACTAGCGGTGCATCCTACGAGCAGTACTTC. Protein: CASSSWTSGASYEQYF. V and J are TRBV11-3 and TRBJ2-7; 10 bases are shared with TRBD2. Per germline, CDR1 SGHNT and CDR2 YENEEA. CDR3 size: 16 residues. V was clipped by 4 bases and J by 1 base; unmatched bases: 7.